The rows below give T cell receptor beta chains drawn from one sample of a study of blood T cells in healthy people across ages. TCRdb processed the 5' RACE reads anew with MiXCR; each CDR3 protein has one entry. The sample lists roughly 500,000 distinct CDR3 sequences; roughly 29% were seen once. The specimen sequenced was blood. Source of these receptors: a woman aged 70-85 years in good health. Both conserved end residues are part of each CDR3. A D gene is named only where the DNA matches it firmly. The size field is filled for only some rows; it gives once, few, many or a size class.

>NA|TRBJ1-3|TRBV7-3|few
CASSNPGNGNTIYF
TGTGCCAGCAGCAATCCAGGGAACGGAAACACCATATATTTT
>NA|TRBJ2-6|TRBV12-5|NA
CASGNRLSGANVLTF
TGTGCTAGTGGGAACAGGCTCTCTGGGGCCAACGTCCTGACTTTC
>TRBD1|TRBJ1-3|TRBV4-2|few
CASSRERTGGTSGNTIYF
TGTGCCAGCAGCCGAGAAAGGACAGGGGGCACTTCTGGAAACACCATATATTTT
>NA|TRBJ2-7|TRBV2|few
CASSEAQDSFSYEQYF
TGTGCCAGCAGTGAAGCGCAGGACAGCTTCTCCTACGAGCAGTACTTC
>TRBD2|TRBJ2-1|TRBV29-1|many
CSALGLAGSYNEQFF
TGCAGCGCTTTAGGACTAGCAGGCTCCTACAATGAGCAGTTCTTC
>NA|TRBJ1-2|TRBV10-3|NA
CAISESTYAYTF
TGTGCCATCAGTGAGTCGACATATGCCTACACCTTC
>NA|TRBJ1-2|TRBV20-1|NA
CSARPQELGYGYTF
TGCAGTGCTAGACCTCAGGAGCTAGGCTATGGCTACACCTTC
>NA|TRBJ2-4|TRBV11-2|many
CASSLGSSGAKNIQYF
TGTGCCAGCAGCTTAGGTAGCAGTGGAGCCAAAAACATTCAGTACTTC
>TRBD1|TRBJ2-2|TRBV5-1|few
CASSSTGGTNTGELFF
TGCGCCAGCAGCTCGACAGGGGGCACGAACACCGGGGAGCTGTTTTTT
>TRBD1|TRBJ1-3|TRBV5-4|NA
CASSWTGRGNTIYF
TGTGCCAGCAGTTGGACAGGGAGAGGAAACACCATATATTTT
>NA|TRBJ1-3|TRBV9|few
CASSTLSSGNTIYF
TGTGCCAGTTCGACGTTGAGCTCTGGAAACACCATATATTTT
>NA|TRBJ2-1|TRBV24-1|few
CATSGFGPEQYNEQFF
TGTGCCACCAGCGGGTTCGGGCCAGAACAATACAATGAGCAGTTCTTC
>NA|TRBJ2-2|TRBV15|few
CATSLSGGLGTGELFF
TGTGCCACCAGCCTATCTGGGGGCCTGGGGACCGGGGAGCTGTTTTTT
>NA|TRBJ2-6|TRBV29-1|NA
CSVWEGANVLTF
TGCAGCGTTTGGGAGGGGGCCAACGTCCTGACTTTC
>NA|TRBJ2-1|TRBV15|NA
CATSSIQGWGNEQFF
TGTGCCACCAGCAGTATACAGGGATGGGGTAATGAGCAGTTCTTC
>NA|TRBJ2-7|TRBV5-1|few
CASSLAGQPLYEQYF
TGCGCCAGCAGCTTGGCCGGACAGCCACTATACGAGCAGTACTTC
>TRBD2|TRBJ2-4|TRBV6-1|NA
CASVVAGAGAKNIQYF
TGTGCCAGCGTCGTAGCGGGGGCAGGGGCCAAAAACATTCAGTACTTC
>NA|TRBJ2-7|TRBV28|few
CASSFVPPHLYCGQYF
TGTGCCAGCAGTTTCGTGCCGCCCCACCTATACTGCGGGCAGTACTTC
>NA|TRBJ1-2|TRBV6-1|NA
CASSEGDRAGYTF
TGTGCCAGCAGTGAAGGTGACCGAGCAGGCTACACCTTC
>NA|TRBJ2-7|TRBV6-2/TRBV6-3|NA
CAAMGSYPYEQYF
TGTGCCGCGATGGGGTCTTACCCCTACGAGCAGTACTTC
>NA|TRBJ2-7|TRBV18|few
CASSEDRTYEQYF
TGTGCCAGCTCGGAGGACCGCACCTACGAGCAGTACTTC
>TRBD1|TRBJ1-5|TRBV12-3/TRBV12-4|NA
CASRVGTGGNQPQHF
TGTGCCAGCAGGGTCGGGACAGGGGGCAATCAGCCCCAGCATTTT
>NA|TRBJ2-3|TRBV15|NA
CATSRGGRYTDTQYF
TGTGCCACCAGCAGAGGTGGCCGATACACAGATACGCAGTATTTT
>NA|TRBJ2-5|TRBV10-3|NA
CAIGASPNQETQYF
TGTGCCATCGGGGCTAGCCCCAACCAAGAGACCCAGTACTTC
>NA|TRBJ1-6|TRBV12-3/TRBV12-4|NA
CASSLGGGSSYNSPLHF
TGTGCCAGCAGCCTCGGCGGAGGGAGCTCCTATAATTCACCCCTCCACTTT
>TRBD2|TRBJ2-7|TRBV7-2|NA
CASSPGGEVYEQYF
TGTGCCAGCAGCCCCGGGGGGGAGGTCTACGAGCAGTACTTC
>TRBD2|TRBJ2-1|TRBV3-1|few
CASSRGGAVVEQFF
TGTGCCAGCAGCCGCGGGGGGGCCGTTGTTGAGCAGTTCTTC
>TRBD1|TRBJ2-5|TRBV7-2|NA
CASSSRTGSQETQYF
TGTGCCAGCAGCTCCAGGACAGGATCTCAAGAGACCCAGTACTTC
>TRBD2|TRBJ2-3|TRBV20-1|NA
CSANRASGGRSTDTQYF
TGCAGTGCCAACAGGGCTAGCGGGGGTCGCTCCACAGATACGCAGTATTTT
>NA|TRBJ2-7|TRBV7-2|NA
CASSLRGGLSYEQYF
TGTGCCAGCAGCTTACGGGGCGGATTATCCTACGAGCAGTACTTC
>NA|TRBJ1-1|TRBV7-3|NA
CASSFTGSPEAFF
TGTGCCAGCAGCTTCACAGGGTCCCCTGAAGCTTTCTTT
>NA|TRBJ2-3|TRBV10-3|NA
CAITTGRADTQYF
TGTGCCATCACCACCGGCAGGGCAGATACGCAGTATTTT
>NA|TRBJ2-5|TRBV21-1|NA
CACNSGRRNSQETQYF
TGTGCCTGCAACTCGGGGCGGAGAAATAGCCAAGAGACCCAGTACTTC
>NA|TRBJ2-3|TRBV5-1|once
CASSPRTMDTQYF
TGCGCCAGCAGCCCCCGGACAATGGATACGCAGTATTTT
>NA|TRBJ1-2|TRBV4-2|few
CASSQSSRGRPYGYTF
TGTGCCAGCAGCCAATCCTCCCGGGGGCGCCCCTATGGCTACACCTTC
>NA|TRBJ2-3|TRBV7-2|few
CASSLASGAHGDTQYF
TGTGCCAGCAGCTTAGCGTCGGGGGCGCACGGAGATACGCAGTATTTT
>NA|TRBJ2-5|TRBV6-5|few
CASSYSFFEGAETQYF
TGTGCCAGCAGTTACTCCTTTTTTGAAGGGGCAGAGACCCAGTACTTC
>NA|TRBJ2-3|TRBV6-2/TRBV6-3|NA
CASSDYRTSSTDTQYF
TGTGCCAGCAGCGACTACAGGACTTCTAGCACAGATACGCAGTATTTT
>TRBD1|TRBJ2-1|TRBV6-2/TRBV6-3|few
CASSYYGQGLPGEQFF
TGTGCTAGCAGCTACTACGGACAGGGGCTACCGGGGGAGCAGTTCTTC
>NA|TRBJ2-7|TRBV28|few
CASSLKEQYF
TGTGCCAGCAGTTTAAAGGAGCAGTACTTC
>NA|TRBJ1-1|TRBV11-3|NA
CASSLGPGDGTEAFF
TGTGCCAGCAGCTTAGGTCCTGGGGATGGCACTGAAGCTTTCTTT
>TRBD1|TRBJ1-4|TRBV3-1|many
CASSQPGQGNEKLFF
TGTGCCAGCAGCCAGCCGGGACAGGGGAATGAAAAACTGTTTTTT
>NA|TRBJ2-1|TRBV3-1|few
CASSVLASNEQFF
TGTGCCAGCAGCGTCCTGGCAAGCAATGAGCAGTTCTTC
>TRBD1|TRBJ2-5|TRBV6-2/TRBV6-3|NA
CASSTKRTGLGETQYF
TGTGCCAGCAGTACCAAACGGACAGGACTTGGAGAGACCCAGTACTTC
>NA|TRBJ2-1|TRBV6-5|few
CASSMDGKTTNEQFF
TGTGCCAGCAGCATGGACGGCAAAACAACTAATGAGCAGTTCTTC
>TRBD1|TRBJ1-1|TRBV20-1|NA
CSAKKQGANTEAFF
TGCAGTGCTAAAAAACAGGGGGCGAACACTGAAGCTTTCTTT
>NA|TRBJ1-5|TRBV5-1|few
CASSPMGEGNQPQHF
TGCGCCAGCAGCCCCATGGGGGAGGGCAATCAGCCCCAGCATTTT
>NA|TRBJ1-1|TRBV21-1|NA
CASSKVPKRDTEAFF
TGTGCCAGCAGCAAAGTGCCAAAGCGGGACACTGAAGCTTTCTTT